This entry lists 24 T cell receptor beta chains sequenced from one sample in a study of shared clonotypes between healthy human individuals. Method: immunoSEQ multiplex PCR; TCRdb's copy keeps in-frame clones and lacks some. The sample consists of a few million clones, approximately 93% of them appearing once. Sequencing used naive CD4+ T cells from PBMCs. Subset in this sample: CD45RA+ positively selected. These receptors came from a man aged 18 to 30 in good health. Some clones in this sample may be carry-over from other donors' samples.

V and J are TRBV6-4 and TRBJ2-5; 9 nucleotides agree with TRBD2. J was trimmed by 2 bases and V by 7 bases; bases with no gene match: 20. The CDR3 loop spans 19 amino acids. Germline V gene lookup returns CDR1 MRHNA and CDR2 SNTAGT. In nucleotides, the CDR3 is TGTGCCAGCACCCAGAACCTCCTTCTAGCGGGAAAAAAGCAAGAGACCCAGTACTTC. Its translation: CASTQNLLLAGKKQETQYF.

The chain has TRBV27 and TRBJ2-3, with D unresolved. The CDR3 contains 14 residues. The germline CDR1 and CDR2 sequences are MNHEY and SMNVEV (reference sequence). The V and J ends lost 8 bases and 4 bases respectively, with 16 bases between them. CDR3: CASQSLGGPDTQYF. The CDR3 DNA follows: TGTGCCAGCCAGAGTTTAGGTGGGCCAGATACGCAGTATTTT.

The chain employs TRBV6-6 and TRBJ1-5; D ambiguous. The CDR3 sequence is 13 residues long. Germline assignment: CDR1 MNHNY and CDR2 SVGAGI (reference sequence). V lost 5 bases to trimming and J lost 0 bases, with 5 bases between them. In DNA, the CDR3 is TGTGCCAGCAGTGTATATAGCAATCAGCCCCAGCATTTT. Translation gives CASSVYSNQPQHF.

This clone has a single count. J is TRBJ1-2 and V is TRBV5-1; D is unclear. In germline, CDR1 is SGHRS, CDR2 YFSETQ. The V end lost 4 bases, the J end lost 0 bases, and 13 bases lay between the germline ends. CDR3 length equals 15 residues. The CDR3 DNA is TGCGCCAGCAGCCCCCCACGGGATCCTAACTATGGCTACACCTTC. Amino acids: CASSPPRDPNYGYTF.

The rearrangement joins TRBV11-2 to TRBJ1-6; D is unclear. V lost 1 base and J lost 3, with 7 bases in between. This CDR3 contains 15 residues. Germline V lookup: CDR1 SGHAT, CDR2 FQNNGV. CDR3 DNA sequence: TGTGCCAGCAGCTTAGGAAGCGTCTATAATTCACCCCTCCACTTT. It codes for CASSLGSVYNSPLHF.

A word on this clone: This CDR3 is also generated by other DNA sequences in the sample. The chain couples TRBV19 to TRBJ2-1, with D perhaps matching TRBD1 or TRBD2 (5 bases each). The V and J ends lost 5 bases and 4 bases respectively, with 12 bases between them. The V gene's germline CDR1 is LNHDA and CDR2 SQIVND (reference sequence). This CDR3 spans 14 amino acids. CDR3 in amino acids: CASSARDGYNEQFF. CDR3 nucleotides: TGTGCCAGTAGTGCGAGGGACGGATACAATGAGCAGTTCTTC.

V gene TRBV11-1 combines with J gene TRBJ2-3, with 8 bases fitting TRBD2. Germline V CDR1 and CDR2: SGHAT, FQDESV (reference sequence). The CDR3 length is 12 residues. Unmatched junction bases numbered 0, after V lost 1 base and J lost 9 bases. The CDR3 protein is CASSLGLATQYF. Written as DNA, the CDR3 is TGTGCCAGCAGCTTAGGACTAGCGACGCAGTATTTT.

The V call is TRBV2, the J call TRBJ2-1, with D possibly TRBD1 on 6 matching bases. V was clipped by 6 bases and J by 6 bases, with 21 bases between them. The germline V gene encodes CDR1 SNHLY and CDR2 FYNNEI. The CDR3 contains 16 residues. As DNA, the CDR3 is TGTGCCAGCAGCCCCCAAATACGTGGGGGCGGCAATGAGCAGTTCTTC. Its translation is CASSPQIRGGGNEQFF.

The CDR3 nucleotides read TGTGCCAGCAGTTCCCCCCCGACTAGCCGTGAGACCCAGTACTTC. It encodes CASSSPPTSRETQYF. V gene TRBV6-5 combines with J gene TRBJ2-5; TRBD2 agrees at 7 bases. The CDR3 runs 15 residues. The germline V gene encodes CDR1 MNHEY and CDR2 SVGAGI. With V trimmed by 4 bases and J by 5 bases, 10 bases remained unmatched.

This clone appeared a single time. J is TRBJ1-5 and V is TRBV7-8; 7 bases agree with TRBD1. From germline, CDR1 is SGHVS and CDR2 FQNEAQ. The CDR3 contains 15 residues. The V and J ends lost 1 base and 1 base, in that order; junction bases with no gene match: 1. Here the CDR3 DNA reads TGTGCCAGCAGCTTAGTACAGGGGAGCAATCAGCCCCAGCATTTT. Its translation is CASSLVQGSNQPQHF.

This clone was detected only a few times. The genes are TRBV10-1 and TRBJ1-5; 8 bases agree with TRBD1. V was pared by 10 bases and J by 9 bases, with 17 bases of the junction left unmatched. The CDR3 totals 15 residues. The germline V gene has CDR1 WNHNN and CDR2 SYGVQD (reference sequence). CDR3 residues: CATDGARGREWPQHF. The CDR3, as DNA: TGCGCCACCGACGGGGCCAGGGGGCGAGAGTGGCCCCAGCATTTT.

CDR3 loop: CASSLMGQGSHNEQFF. The CDR3 coding sequence is TGTGCCAGCAGCTTAATGGGACAGGGGTCCCACAATGAGCAGTTCTTC. The V gene is TRBV7-3, the J gene TRBJ2-1; 10 bases match TRBD1. CDR1 and CDR2 from the germline V gene are SGHTA and FQGTGA. CDR3 length: 16 residues. V was pared by 1 base and J by 5 bases, with 5 bases of the junction left unmatched.

The chain combines TRBV4-2 with TRBJ1-4; TRBD1 agrees at 10 bases. The CDR3 is 17 amino acids. Trimming took 0 bases from V and 7 from J; bases not matched to a gene: 8. Germline V lookup: CDR1 LGHNA, CDR2 YNFKEQ. The CDR3 reads CASSQDLRDRGGEKLFF. CDR3 DNA: TGTGCCAGCAGCCAAGATCTCCGGGACAGGGGTGGTGAAAAACTGTTTTTT.

V gene TRBV7-2 combines with J gene TRBJ1-3; unclear D gene. CDR3 length equals 14 residues. The germline CDR1 and CDR2 sequences are SGHTA and FQGNSA. Between the trimmed V and J ends, which lost 4 bases and 0 bases, there was a span of 7 bases. CDR3 residues: CASSSSSSGNTIYF. The CDR3 bases are TGTGCCAGCAGCTCGAGTTCCTCTGGAAACACCATATATTTT.

The chain combines TRBV29-1 with TRBJ1-2; a possible D gene is TRBD1 (5 bases). CDR1 and CDR2 from the germline V gene are SQVTM and ANQGSEA. Trimming cost V 1 base and J 7 bases, with 10 bases left between them. This CDR3 contains 12 residues. CDR3 amino acids: CSVEVSGTGYTF. As DNA, the CDR3 is TGCAGCGTTGAAGTATCTGGGACTGGCTACACCTTC.

This chain joins TRBV5-1 and TRBJ1-3, with D maybe TRBD1 (6 bases). V shed 2 bases and J shed 4 bases, with 13 bases lying between them. This CDR3 has 15 residues. From germline, CDR1 is SGHRS and CDR2 YFSETQ. The DNA of the CDR3 is TGCGCCAGCAGCTTATTAGGGACAACCGGAAACACCATATATTTT. Its translation is CASSLLGTTGNTIYF. The full variable domain, with the rest looked up from reference TRBV5-1 and TRBJ1-3, is KAGVTQTPRYLIKTRGQQVTLSCSPISGHRSVSWYQQTPGQGLQFLFEYFSETQRNKGNFPGRFSGRQFSNSRSEMNVSTLELGDSALYLCASSLLGTTGNTIYFGEGSWLTVV.

The chain recombines TRBV7-9 with TRBJ2-7, with D unresolved. The CDR3 sequence is 10 residues long. CDR1 SEHNR and CDR2 FQNEAQ come from the germline V gene (reference sequence). The V and J ends lost 8 bases and 6 bases respectively, with 8 bases between them. DNA for the CDR3: TGTGCCAGCGGAAACATCGAGCAGTACTTC. Protein product: CASGNIEQYF.

This clone appeared a single time. The gene calls are TRBV2 and TRBJ2-1; a weak D match, TRBD1 (6 bases). The CDR3 is 14 residues long. CDR1 and CDR2 from the germline V gene are SNHLY and FYNNEI. V was trimmed by 2 bases and J by 4 bases, leaving 9 bases between them. The chain's CDR3 is CASSENGQYNEQFF. The CDR3 DNA follows: TGTGCCAGCAGTGAAAACGGACAGTACAATGAGCAGTTCTTC.

The V call is TRBV15, the J call TRBJ2-2, with D possibly being TRBD1 (5 bases). Germline CDR1 and CDR2: LNHNV and YYDKDF (reference sequence). The CDR3 is 14 amino acids. Trimming took off 11 bases at V and 0 bases at J, with 13 bases between the two ends. In nucleotides, the CDR3 is TGTGCCGCTGATAGGGGCCCGAACACCGGGGAGCTGTTTTTT. This encodes CAADRGPNTGELFF.

The V call is TRBV4-1, the J call TRBJ1-2; TRBD1 might be the D (5 bases). The CDR3 loop spans 17 amino acids. The germline V and J ends were trimmed by 2 bases and 5 bases, with 21 bases remaining between them. Per the germline V gene, CDR1 is MGHRA and CDR2 is YSYEKL. CDR3: CASSQPTGTESRYGYTF. The DNA of the CDR3 is TGCGCCAGCAGCCAACCGACCGGGACGGAGTCTCGGTATGGCTACACCTTC.

V and J are TRBV9 and TRBJ2-1; 8 bases are shared with TRBD1. The CDR3 has 16 amino acids. V lost 3 bases to trimming and J lost 3 bases; unmatched junction nucleotides: 8. The germline V gene has CDR1 SGDLS and CDR2 YYNGEE. The CDR3 DNA follows: TGTGCCAGCAGCGACCCGACAGGGGCTGACTACAATGAGCAGTTCTTC. Translated: CASSDPTGADYNEQFF. Combining the CDR3 with reference TRBV9 and TRBJ2-1 gives the whole variable domain DSGVTQTPKHLITATGQRVTLRCSPRSGDLSVYWYQQSLDQGLQFLIQYYNGEERAKGNILERFSAQQFPDLHSELNLSSLELGDSALYFCASSDPTGADYNEQFFGPGTRLTVL.

The chain couples TRBV15 to TRBJ2-1, with D tentatively TRBD2 (5 bases). Germline V gives CDR1 LNHNV, CDR2 YYDKDF (reference sequence). V dropped 2 bases and J dropped 6 bases, with 17 bases sitting between them. The CDR3 runs 16 residues. The CDR3, as DNA: TGTGCCACCAGCAGACCGACCGGACTCTTCGGCAATGAGCAGTTCTTC. Its translation: CATSRPTGLFGNEQFF. Variable domain in full (rest from reference TRBV15 and TRBJ2-1): DAMVIQNPRYQVTQFGKPVTLSCSQTLNHNVMYWYQQKSSQAPKLLFHYYDKDFNNEADTPDNFQSRRPNTSFCFLDIRSPGLGDTAMYLCATSRPTGLFGNEQFFGPGTRLTVL.

The chain uses TRBV28 and TRBJ2-1; D ambiguous. V lost 5 bases, J lost 9 bases, and 8 bases lay in between. The CDR3 length is 11 residues. From germline, CDR1 is MDHEN and CDR2 SYDVKM. This CDR3 is CASSPPGEQFF. The CDR3 DNA follows: TGTGCCAGCAGTCCCCCTGGTGAGCAGTTCTTC.

The chain carries TRBV30 and TRBJ1-5; the D gene is possibly TRBD1 (5 bases). The ends were cut back, 5 bases at V and 0 bases at J, with 11 bases in the middle. This CDR3 spans 14 amino acids. In germline, CDR1 is GTSNPN, CDR2 SVGIG (reference sequence). The CDR3 region is CAWDRDLSNQPQHF. The CDR3 DNA reads as TGTGCCTGGGACAGAGACCTTAGCAATCAGCCCCAGCATTTT.